One sample yielded the 26 T cell receptor beta chains listed below, sequenced in a study of human T cells and chemical hapten exposure. Time point: patch test 2, 6 weeks after DPC sensitization. Treatment reported: therapeutic diphenylcyclopropenone sensitization with weekly scalp DPC. MiXCR was run by TCRdb on the RACE reads, yielding one entry per CDR3 protein. The data hold roughly 380,000 distinct CDR3 sequences, with around 6% observed a single time. Sequenced material: whole blood, taken in connection with sensitization to the hapten diphenylcyclopropenone (DPC). The source of these receptors is a woman between 18 and 29 years old with alopecia areata. Some clones in this sample may be carry-over from other donors' samples.

This clonotype was seen a handful of times. The chain has TRBV5-1 and TRBJ1-2; 7 bases are shared with TRBD1. From germline, CDR1 is SGHRS and CDR2 YFSETQ. The CDR3 is made up of 14 amino acids. With 3 bases clipped from V and 4 bases from J, the junction kept 6 bases outside the gene matches. In DNA, the CDR3 is TGCGCCAGCAGCTATGGGACAGACGCCTATGGCTACACCTTC. It encodes CASSYGTDAYGYTF.

The sample holds a few counts of this clonotype. The chain combines TRBV4-1 with TRBJ1-6, with 10 bases matching TRBD1. J lost 2 bases, V lost 3 bases, and 10 bases had no gene match. This CDR3 is built from 19 residues. The V gene's germline CDR1 is MGHRA and CDR2 YSYEKL. The CDR3 protein is CASSQAGQGGMAYNSPLHF. As DNA, the CDR3 is TGCGCCAGCAGCCAGGCTGGACAGGGGGGGATGGCCTATAATTCACCCCTCCACTTT.

The chain is built from TRBV15 and TRBJ2-3, with TRBD1 as a possible D gene (6 bases). CDR3 length: 15 residues. CDR1 is LNHNV, CDR2 YYDKDF, per germline (reference sequence). Trimming took off 0 bases at V and 4 bases at J, with 11 bases between the two ends. The CDR3: CATSRDRGGADTQYF. The CDR3 bases are TGTGCCACCAGCAGAGATCGAGGGGGTGCAGATACGCAGTATTTT.

V gene TRBV6-6 combines with J gene TRBJ2-7, with a tentative D call TRBD2 (5 bases). CDR3 length: 15 residues. Germline V gene sequence: CDR1 MNHNY, CDR2 SVGAGI (reference sequence). V lost 2 bases and J lost 0, with 11 bases in between. The CDR3 nucleotides read TGTGCCAGCAGTTACATTGCGGGTAGCTCCTACGAGCAGTACTTC. Its translation is CASSYIAGSSYEQYF.

Ten or more counts support this clonotype. The J gene is TRBJ2-3, the V gene TRBV4-3; the D is unclear. Germline V gene sequence: CDR1 LGHNA, CDR2 YSLEER. The CDR3 has 14 residues. V was cut by 5 bases and J by 2 bases, with 11 bases left in between. The CDR3 sequence is CASSTRASTDTQYF. In DNA form, the CDR3 reads TGCGCCAGCAGCACCCGGGCCTCCACAGATACGCAGTATTTT.

This clonotype was seen at least ten times. The J gene is TRBJ1-1, the V gene TRBV6-5; D call uncertain. V shed 6 bases and J shed 0 bases, with 8 bases lying between them. The germline CDR1 and CDR2 sequences are MNHEY and SVGAGI. The CDR3 covers 13 residues. The CDR3 DNA reads TGTGCCAGCAGCATGAACATGAACACTGAAGCTTTCTTT. Its protein is CASSMNMNTEAFF.

This clonotype occurred many times. This chain links TRBV5-1 with TRBJ1-1; no firm D call. This CDR3 has 13 amino acids. Germline V gene data show CDR1 as SGHRS and CDR2 as YFSETQ. V lost 3 bases to trimming and J lost 5 bases, with 11 bases between them. The CDR3 DNA sequence: TGCGCCAGCAGCTGGACCCGAGGGACTGAAGCTTTCTTT. As protein: CASSWTRGTEAFF.

This clonotype was recorded a few times. This chain connects TRBV27 to TRBJ1-2, with D unresolved. CDR3 length: 13 residues. The germline V gene has CDR1 MNHEY and CDR2 SMNVEV (reference sequence). V was cut by 6 bases and J by 3 bases, with 11 bases left in between. The CDR3 region has the DNA TGTGCCAGCAGCTCGACACTGGACTATGGCTACACCTTC. Its protein product is CASSSTLDYGYTF.

Details on this clonotype: One end of the junction is discordant with germline, which a read error may explain. The rearrangement uses TRBV5-1 and TRBJ2-1; no definite D call. CDR3 length: 13 amino acids. Germline values: CDR1 SGHRS, CDR2 YFSETQ. The DNA of the CDR3 is TGCGCCAGCTGCAGAGGAGCTGACAATCAGCAGTTCTTC. Translation: CASCRGADNQQFF. The full variable domain, its missing parts supplied by reference TRBV5-1 and TRBJ2-1, is KAGVTQTPRYLIKTRGQQVTLSCSPISGHRSVSWYQQTPGQGLQFLFEYFSETQRNKGNFPGRFSGRQFSNSRSEMNVSTLELGDSALYLCASCRGADNQQFFGPGTRLTVL.

This clonotype was found many times. V gene TRBV7-8 combines with J gene TRBJ1-3; possibly TRBD1 for D (5 bases). The CDR3 is made up of 15 amino acids. Germline V gene lookup returns CDR1 SGHVS and CDR2 FQNEAQ. Between the trimmed V and J ends, which lost 2 bases and 4 bases, there was a span of 12 bases. CDR3 nucleotide sequence: TGTGCCAGCAGCTTATCGGGCAGGGAAGGAAACACCATATATTTT. It specifies CASSLSGREGNTIYF. The complete variable domain, with remaining parts taken from reference TRBV7-8 and TRBJ1-3, reads GAGVSQSPRYKVAKRGQDVALRCDPISGHVSLFWYQQALGQGPEFLTYFQNEAQLDKSGLPSDRFFAERPEGSVSTLKIQRTQQEDSAVYLCASSLSGREGNTIYFGEGSWLTVV.

This clonotype was counted at least ten times. The chain's CDR3 is CASSSGTSYGEQFF. CDR3 nucleotide sequence: TGCGCCAGCAGCTCCGGGACTAGCTACGGTGAGCAGTTCTTC. The V call is TRBV5-1, the J call TRBJ2-1; 9 bases are a match to TRBD2. Germline CDR1 SGHRS, CDR2 YFSETQ. J was trimmed by 9 bases and V by 3 bases; bases with no gene match: 7. The CDR3 is 14 residues long.

This clonotype appeared many times. The chain is built from TRBV6-6 and TRBJ1-1, with D unclear. Germline lookup yields CDR1 MNHNY and CDR2 SVGAGI (reference sequence). The V and J ends lost 10 bases and 1 base respectively, with 13 bases between them. CDR3 size: 13 residues. The CDR3 is CATQDGQNTEAFF. DNA of the CDR3: TGTGCCACCCAAGACGGGCAGAACACTGAAGCTTTCTTT.

This clonotype was counted only a few times. The rearrangement uses TRBV20-1 and TRBJ1-2; D is possibly TRBD1 (5 bases). V was cut by 5 bases and J by 14 bases, with 18 bases left in between. The germline V gene encodes CDR1 DFQATT and CDR2 SNEGSKA (reference sequence). The CDR3 totals 11 residues. The CDR3 coding sequence is TGCAGTGCTGAGTTAGGCAGGGTGGAGACCTTC. Translation: CSAELGRVETF.

This clonotype was seen at least ten times. The chain links TRBV7-9 to TRBJ1-5; D gene unclear. In germline, CDR1 is SEHNR, CDR2 FQNEAQ (reference sequence). This CDR3 is built from 15 residues. V dropped 5 bases and J dropped 2 bases, with 13 bases sitting between them. The CDR3 nucleotides are TGTGCCAGCAGCCCCCTGGGTGATGGCAATCAGCCCCAGCATTTT. Translation gives CASSPLGDGNQPQHF.

This clonotype was counted many times. The chain combines TRBV7-3 with TRBJ2-7, with D uncertain. Trimming removed 2 bases at V and 1 base at J, with 6 bases between. Germline V gene data show CDR1 as SGHTA and CDR2 as FQGTGA. The CDR3 extends over 13 amino acids. The CDR3 sequence is CASSLQVSYEQYF. CDR3 coding DNA: TGTGCCAGCAGCTTACAGGTTTCCTACGAGCAGTACTTC.

This clonotype was detected many times. V and J are TRBV6-1 and TRBJ2-5; 8 positions agree with TRBD2. V was pared by 4 bases and J by 4 bases, with 8 bases of the junction left unmatched. The CDR3 contains 15 residues. In germline, CDR1 is MNHNS, CDR2 SASEGT. CDR3 in amino acids: CASSATGTSVETQYF. CDR3 coding DNA: TGTGCCAGCAGTGCAACCGGGACTAGTGTAGAGACCCAGTACTTC.

The rearrangement uses TRBV27 and TRBJ2-7, with D possibly matching TRBD1 (6 bases). Trimming left V 0 bases short and J 2 bases short, with 14 bases between. Germline V gene data show CDR1 as MNHEY and CDR2 as SMNVEV (reference sequence). This CDR3 region has 16 residues. The chain's CDR3 is CASSLSGHPTTYEQYF. In DNA form, the CDR3 reads TGTGCCAGCAGTTTATCGGGACACCCTACTACCTACGAGCAGTACTTC.

The CDR3 sequence is CASSKRQGPYNEQFF. The CDR3 nucleotides are TGTGCCAGCAGCAAGAGACAGGGCCCCTACAATGAGCAGTTCTTC. The chain has TRBV6-5 and TRBJ2-1; 7 nucleotides agree with TRBD1. J gave up 2 bases and V 6 bases, and 7 bases lay outside the gene matches. Germline lookup yields CDR1 MNHEY and CDR2 SVGAGI. This CDR3 region has 15 residues.

The chain joins TRBV6-1 to TRBJ2-7; D is perhaps TRBD1 (5 bases). Germline values: CDR1 MNHNS, CDR2 SASEGT. There are 15 residues in the CDR3. The V end lost 1 base, the J end lost 4 bases, and 14 bases lay between the germline ends. The CDR3 sequence is CASSEEAGQVYEQYF. CDR3 DNA sequence: TGTGCCAGCAGTGAAGAGGCAGGGCAAGTTTACGAGCAGTACTTC.

This clonotype came up many times. This sequence joins TRBV5-6 and TRBJ1-1; D may be TRBD1 (5 bases). V lost 3 bases, J lost 6 bases, and 15 bases lay in between. From germline, CDR1 is SGHDT and CDR2 YYEEEE. This CDR3 has 14 residues. CDR3 residues: CASSWGTLRPEAFF. The CDR3 region has the DNA TGTGCCAGCAGCTGGGGGACGCTGCGACCTGAAGCTTTCTTT.

This clonotype was seen many times. The chain has TRBV7-9 and TRBJ1-4; 8 nucleotides match TRBD1. The CDR3 contains 15 residues. Germline V CDR1 and CDR2: SEHNR, FQNEAQ (reference sequence). The V segment lost 5 bases and the J segment 4 bases; nucleotides outside the gene matches: 6. This chain's CDR3 is CASSPGTGFNEKLFF. Here the CDR3 DNA reads TGTGCCAGCAGCCCAGGGACAGGTTTTAATGAAAAACTGTTTTTT.

This clonotype was counted only a few times. The CDR3 region is CASMDRLAGFYEQYF. In DNA form, the CDR3 reads TGTGCCAGCATGGACCGACTAGCGGGGTTCTACGAGCAGTACTTC. The chain recombines TRBV3-1 with TRBJ2-7, with 11 positions matching TRBD2. From germline, CDR1 is LGHDT and CDR2 YNNKEL (reference sequence). J lost 3 bases, V lost 7 bases, and 8 bases had no gene match. There are 15 residues in the CDR3.

This clonotype occurred a few times. The chain couples TRBV4-1 to TRBJ2-1; either TRBD1 or TRBD2 may fit D (6 bases each). V shed 2 bases and J shed 2 bases, with 10 bases lying between them. From germline, CDR1 is MGHRA and CDR2 YSYEKL. The CDR3 contains 15 residues. CDR3 nucleotide sequence: TGCGCCAGCAGCCAAAGGGGGGTCCCCTACAATGAGCAGTTCTTC. Encoded protein: CASSQRGVPYNEQFF.

Ten or more counts support this clonotype. The chain recombines TRBV5-1 with TRBJ2-3, with 12 bases that match TRBD2. CDR3 length: 18 amino acids. V lost 0 bases and J lost 5; bases outside the gene matches: 10. Germline CDR1 SGHRS, CDR2 YFSETQ. CDR3 in DNA: TGCGCCAGCAGCTTGGCGGCGGCTAGCGGGGGGGCCGTAGATACGCAGTATTTT. Encoded protein: CASSLAAASGGAVDTQYF.

This clonotype has a count of ten or more. The V call is TRBV6-5, the J call TRBJ2-7, with D possibly matching TRBD2 (7 bases). This CDR3 spans 15 amino acids. Germline values: CDR1 MNHEY, CDR2 SVGAGI. With 2 bases removed from V and 3 bases from J, the gap between germline ends came to 14 bases. The chain's CDR3 is CASSYKWGGDYEQYF. In DNA, the CDR3 is TGTGCCAGCAGTTACAAGTGGGGGGGCGACTACGAGCAGTACTTC.

This clonotype was seen ten or more times. At one end the junction does not follow the germline gene, possibly because of a read error. The J gene is TRBJ1-4, the V gene TRBV29-1; D is unresolved. CDR3 length equals 13 residues. In germline, CDR1 is SQVTM, CDR2 ANQGSEA. DNA of the CDR3: TGCAGCGTTGCAAGTCAAGCCGAAGATCGGTGGTATTTT. It is translated as CSVASQAEDRWYF.